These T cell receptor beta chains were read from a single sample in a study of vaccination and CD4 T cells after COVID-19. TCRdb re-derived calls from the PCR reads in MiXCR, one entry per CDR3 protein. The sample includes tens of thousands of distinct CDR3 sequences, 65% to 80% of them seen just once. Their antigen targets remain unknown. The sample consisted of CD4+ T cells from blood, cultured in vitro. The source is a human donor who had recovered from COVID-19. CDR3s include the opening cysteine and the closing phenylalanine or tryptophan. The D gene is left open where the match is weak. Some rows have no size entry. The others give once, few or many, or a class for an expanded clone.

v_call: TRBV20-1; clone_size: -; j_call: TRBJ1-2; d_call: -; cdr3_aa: CSASRGRYGYTF; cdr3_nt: TGCAGTGCTAGCCGGGGGCGCTATGGCTACACCTTC
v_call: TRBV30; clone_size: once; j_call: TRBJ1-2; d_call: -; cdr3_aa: CAWDGGYGYTF; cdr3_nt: TGTGCCTGGGACGGGGGCTATGGCTACACCTTC
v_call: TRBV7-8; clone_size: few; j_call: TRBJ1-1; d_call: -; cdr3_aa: CASSLVRGGEAEAFF; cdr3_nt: TGTGCCAGCAGCTTAGTGAGGGGCGGCGAGGCTGAAGCTTTCTTT
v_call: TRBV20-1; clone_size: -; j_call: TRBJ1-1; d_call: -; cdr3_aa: CSASGLNTEAFF; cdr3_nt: TGCAGTGCTAGTGGCTTGAACACTGAAGCTTTCTTT
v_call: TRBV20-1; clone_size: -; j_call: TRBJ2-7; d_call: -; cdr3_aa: CSALRQAYEQYF; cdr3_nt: TGCAGTGCTTTGAGGCAGGCCTACGAGCAGTACTTC
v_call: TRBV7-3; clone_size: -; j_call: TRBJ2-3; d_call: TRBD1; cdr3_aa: CASSSGTGTTDTQYF; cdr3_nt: TGTGCCAGCAGCTCCGGGACAGGGACCACAGATACGCAGTATTTT
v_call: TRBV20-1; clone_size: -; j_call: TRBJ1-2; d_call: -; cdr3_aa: CSALNGYTF; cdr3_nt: TGCAGTGCTTTAAATGGCTACACCTTC
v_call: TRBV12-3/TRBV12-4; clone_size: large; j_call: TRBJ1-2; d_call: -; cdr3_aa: CASSLDGLWLSGYGYTF; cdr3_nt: TGTGCCAGCAGCTTGGACGGGTTGTGGTTGTCGGGCTATGGCTACACCTTC
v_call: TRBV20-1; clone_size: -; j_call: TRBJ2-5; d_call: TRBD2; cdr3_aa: CSAGREEFETQYF; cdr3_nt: TGCAGTGCTGGTCGGGAGGAGTTTGAGACCCAGTACTTC
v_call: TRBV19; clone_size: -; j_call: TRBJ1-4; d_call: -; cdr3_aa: CASRRGPNEKLFF; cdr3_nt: TGTGCCAGTAGGAGGGGACCTAATGAAAAACTGTTTTTT
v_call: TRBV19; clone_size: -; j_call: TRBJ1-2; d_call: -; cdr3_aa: CASSFGYGYTF; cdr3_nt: TGTGCCAGTAGTTTTGGGTATGGCTACACCTTC
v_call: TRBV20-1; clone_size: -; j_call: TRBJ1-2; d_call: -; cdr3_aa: CSASSPRGNLNYGYTF; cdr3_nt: TGCAGTGCTAGTTCCCCCCGGGGTAACCTAAACTATGGCTACACCTTC